The 7 T cell receptor beta chains in this list originate from one sample, sequenced in a study of siplizumab effects on memory and regulatory T cells. Sequencing was performed with immunoSEQ multiplex PCR; in TCRdb, only in-frame clones are kept and a portion is missing. The repertoire holds approximately 100,000 clones, with about 90% as singletons. Sequenced: non-Treg CD4+ T cells sorted from blood. These receptors all come from a human donor in good health.

The chain is built from TRBV27 and TRBJ2-5, with 7 positions matching TRBD1. Germline CDR1 MNHEY, CDR2 SMNVEV (reference sequence). The CDR3 has 13 residues. J gave up 5 bases and V 5 bases, and 5 bases lay outside the gene matches. The CDR3 sequence is CASSQGQRETQYF. The CDR3 DNA is TGTGCCAGCAGTCAGGGACAGCGGGAGACCCAGTACTTC.

The chain combines TRBV18 with TRBJ1-4; D remains ambiguous. V lost 4 bases and J 4 bases, leaving 10 bases between the germline ends. The CDR3 extends over 14 amino acids. CDR1 and CDR2 (germline): KGHSH, LQKENI. CDR3 DNA: TGTGCCAGCTCACTAGGATTGGATAATGAAAAACTGTTTTTT. Amino acid sequence: CASSLGLDNEKLFF.

On this clone itself: The junction differs from germline at one of its ends, possibly a read error. The CDR3 region is CASSAYTLPGQIVF. In nucleotides, the CDR3 is TGTGCCAGCAGCGCTTACACCTTACCGGGACAGATCGTATTC. The chain is built from TRBV9 and TRBJ2-7; 7 bases are a match to TRBD1. The germline gives CDR1 SGDLS, CDR2 YYNGEE. The CDR3 totals 14 residues.

This sequence joins TRBV21-1 and TRBJ2-2; the table's D call of TRBD2 was not tested on the DNA. TRBV21-1 is a recognized pseudogene. CDR3 length: 18 amino acids. Written as DNA, the CDR3 is TGTGCCAGCAGCAAAGGCGGGTTCACGGGGAAACTCACCGGGGAGCTGTTTTTT. This codes for CASSKGGFTGKLTGELFF.

The rearrangement joins TRBV19 to TRBJ1-2, with D possibly being TRBD1 (5 bases). The V end lost 3 bases, the J end lost 2 bases, and 7 bases lay between the germline ends. In germline, CDR1 is LNHDA, CDR2 SQIVND (reference sequence). The CDR3 spans 13 residues. The CDR3 sequence is CASSIRGNYGYTF. The CDR3 DNA reads as TGTGCCAGTAGTATTCGGGGGAACTATGGCTACACCTTC. The whole variable domain, filled in from reference TRBV19 and TRBJ1-2, reads DGGITQSPKYLFRKEGQNVTLSCEQNLNHDAMYWYRQDPGQGLRLIYYSQIVNDFQKGDIAEGYSVSREKKESFPLTVTSAQKNPTAFYLCASSIRGNYGYTFGSGTRLTVV.

This sequence joins TRBV18 and TRBJ1-2; 8 bases line up with TRBD1. The length of the CDR3 is 15 residues. V shed 5 bases, J shed 0 bases, and the junction held 5 bases outside the gene matches. The germline V gene encodes CDR1 KGHSH and CDR2 LQKENI. The CDR3 spells CASSVEGQANYGYTF. The CDR3 DNA follows: TGTGCCAGCTCAGTAGAGGGACAGGCTAACTATGGCTACACCTTC.

The rearrangement uses TRBV28 and TRBJ1-4; D is perhaps TRBD1 (6 bases). Trimming removed 3 bases from V and 7 bases from J, with 15 bases in between. CDR1 MDHEN and CDR2 SYDVKM come from the germline V gene. There are 15 residues in the CDR3. For the CDR3, the DNA is TGTGCCAGCAGTTTCCAGGGGCGGTTCCCTGAAAAACTGTTTTTT. Its protein is CASSFQGRFPEKLFF.